The 19 T cell receptor beta chains given below trace back to one sample, sequenced in a study of graft-versus-host responses after intestinal transplantation. This table comes from immunoSEQ multiplex PCR, and its TCRdb copy is limited to in-frame clones, with some not included. Of just over 20,000 clones in the sample, about 88% were seen once. Sequencing used PBMCs, obtained about 69 days after intestinal transplantation. Receptor source: a human patient who received an intestinal transplant, so some T cells may come from the graft donor.

The J gene is TRBJ1-2, the V gene TRBV30, with 7 positions matching TRBD1. The J segment lost 5 bases and the V segment lost 0 bases, leaving 6 bases of the junction unmatched. Per the germline V gene, CDR1 is GTSNPN and CDR2 is SVGIG (reference sequence). The CDR3 contains 14 residues. CDR3 bases: TGTGCCTGGAGTGTATTCCGACAGGGATATGGCTACACCTTC. Amino acid sequence: CAWSVFRQGYGYTF.

The rearrangement uses TRBV4-3 and TRBJ2-1, with 7 bases that match TRBD1. Per germline, CDR1 LGHNA and CDR2 YSLEER. V dropped 3 bases and J dropped 4; count of bases not matched to a gene: 9. The CDR3 length is 16 residues. The CDR3 DNA sequence: TGCGCCAGCAGCCAGAGTAAGGGGGCAAAATACAATGAGCAGTTCTTC. This codes for CASSQSKGAKYNEQFF.

J is TRBJ2-5 and V is TRBV2; TRBD1 matches at 7 bases. Germline CDR1 is SNHLY and CDR2 is FYNNEI. CDR3 length: 13 residues. V shed 7 bases and J 2 bases; nucleotides not matched to a gene: 4. The CDR3 reads CASTGTEQETQYF. The CDR3, as DNA: TGTGCCAGCACCGGGACAGAGCAAGAGACCCAGTACTTC.

This clone was seen a handful of times. The chain has TRBV4-3 and TRBJ2-2; 10 bases are shared with TRBD2. Losses at the gene ends were 0 bases for V and 7 bases for J; bases not matched to a gene: 5. Germline loops: CDR1 LGHNA, CDR2 YSLEER. The CDR3 is made up of 16 amino acids. The chain's CDR3 is CASSQEPSGGVGELFF. In DNA, the CDR3 is TGCGCCAGCAGCCAAGAACCTAGCGGGGGTGTCGGGGAGCTGTTTTTT.

This rearrangement joins TRBV12-5 to TRBJ2-1, with D perhaps matching TRBD2 (5 bases). CDR3 length: 19 residues. Germline V CDR1 and CDR2: LGHNT, FRNRAP. V gave up 1 base and J gave up 1 base, with 20 bases separating them. The CDR3 bases are TGTGCTAGTGGTTTGGACCCGCCGCGCGGCGGGCCTTCCTACAATGAGCAGTTCTTC. Translation: CASGLDPPRGGPSYNEQFF.

This chain connects TRBV4-3 to TRBJ2-7; 8 bases map to TRBD1. The CDR3 loop spans 15 amino acids. After removal of 1 base from V and 3 bases from J, the junction contained 5 bases not matched to a gene. Germline CDR1 and CDR2: LGHNA and YSLEER. Here the CDR3 DNA reads TGCGCCAGCAGCCAAGGAGGGACAGGACTCTACGAGCAGTACTTC. It yields the protein CASSQGGTGLYEQYF.

The chain has TRBV6-6 and TRBJ2-5; 7 nucleotides line up with TRBD2. Germline lookup yields CDR1 MNHNY and CDR2 SVGAGI (reference sequence). The CDR3 has 13 amino acids. The trim removed 8 bases at V and 0 bases at J, leaving 3 bases unmatched. The CDR3 sequence: CASARGDQETQYF. CDR3 nucleotides: TGTGCCAGCGCCCGGGGGGACCAAGAGACCCAGTACTTC.

J is TRBJ2-1 and V is TRBV18, with 8 bases matching TRBD1. V gave up 2 bases and J gave up 10 bases; unmatched junction bases: 7. The germline CDR1 and CDR2 sequences are KGHSH and LQKENI. This CDR3 spans 14 amino acids. CDR3 DNA sequence: TGTGCCAGCTCACCAGCGACAGGGGAAAGGGAGCAGTTCTTC. This codes for CASSPATGEREQFF.

This chain connects TRBV11-2 to TRBJ1-5, with TRBD1 matching over 7 bases. This CDR3 comprises 15 residues. The V gene end was trimmed by 5 bases and the J gene end by 4 bases; junction bases not matched to a gene: 8. CDR1 SGHAT and CDR2 FQNNGV come from the germline V gene. The CDR3 reads CASSPQGTVNQPQHF. The DNA for the CDR3 is TGTGCCAGCAGCCCCCAAGGGACAGTAAATCAGCCCCAGCATTTT.

The chain uses TRBV19 and TRBJ1-6; tentative D call: TRBD1 (5 bases). Germline-derived CDR1 and CDR2 are LNHDA and SQIVND (reference sequence). The CDR3 is 15 amino acids. Trimming removed 1 base at V and 10 bases at J, with 14 bases between. This chain's CDR3 is CASSIAGGIGSPLHF. CDR3 DNA sequence: TGTGCCAGTAGTATAGCCGGGGGAATCGGGTCACCCCTCCACTTT.

V usage is TRBV4-3 and J usage is TRBJ2-7; 11 bases are a match to TRBD1. The junction had 0 bases not matched to a gene; V was cut back by 1 base and J by 4 bases. The CDR3 sequence is 14 residues long. The germline V gene has CDR1 LGHNA and CDR2 YSLEER. Here the CDR3 reads CASSQGDRGYEQYF. In DNA, the CDR3 is TGCGCCAGCAGCCAAGGGGACAGGGGGTACGAGCAGTACTTC.

V gene TRBV13 combines with J gene TRBJ1-1; no clear D gene. CDR1 is PRHDT and CDR2 is FYEKMQ in the germline V gene (reference sequence). The CDR3 is 12 amino acids. Trimming took 5 bases from V and 4 from J, leaving 8 bases between them. The CDR3 DNA follows: TGTGCCAGCAGCCCAGAAGGCACTGAAGCTTTCTTT. Translated, it gives CASSPEGTEAFF.

The table lists this clone with a count of one. The gene calls are TRBV7-8 and TRBJ1-1, with TRBD1 matching 7 bases. Germline V CDR1 and CDR2: SGHVS, FQNEAQ. The CDR3 runs to 15 residues. With V trimmed by 5 bases and J by 4 bases, 10 bases remained unmatched. The DNA for the CDR3 is TGTGCCAGCAGCCTGACAGGGAGTCGGGGCACTGAAGCTTTCTTT. It translates to CASSLTGSRGTEAFF.

The genes are TRBV7-9 and TRBJ2-3; D is undetermined. V was pared by 1 base and J by 8 bases, with 10 bases between. The length of the CDR3 is 13 residues. The germline gives CDR1 SEHNR, CDR2 FQNEAQ (reference sequence). For the CDR3, the DNA is TGTGCCAGCAGCTTAGGCCCCGTGGCTACGCAGTATTTT. Translating gives CASSLGPVATQYF.

V gene TRBV4-1 combines with J gene TRBJ2-7; D call uncertain. The V gene lost 0 bases and the J gene lost 3 bases, with 9 bases spanning the gap. The CDR3 loop spans 14 amino acids. In germline, CDR1 is MGHRA, CDR2 YSYEKL. The CDR3 loop reads CASSQEGLRYEQYF. CDR3 bases: TGCGCCAGCAGCCAAGAGGGATTACGCTACGAGCAGTACTTC.

This clone has more than one count but fewer than ten. The chain is built from TRBV6-4 and TRBJ2-2, with 10 nucleotides matching TRBD2. V trimming: 4 bases; J trimming: 1 base; junction bases outside the gene matches: 0. Germline CDR1 reads MRHNA; CDR2 reads SNTAGT. This CDR3 has 15 residues. CDR3 sequence (DNA): TGTGCCAGCAGTGGGACTAGCGGGAACACCGGGGAGCTGTTTTTT. It translates to CASSGTSGNTGELFF.

The chain has TRBV5-1 and TRBJ1-2; the D is unclear. Germline CDR1 SGHRS, CDR2 YFSETQ. The V end was cut by 0 bases, the J end by 2 bases, with 2 bases between. This CDR3 comprises 12 residues. In nucleotides, the CDR3 is TGCGCCAGCAGCTTGGCCAACTATGGCTACACCTTC. Amino acids: CASSLANYGYTF.

V is TRBV7-7 and J is TRBJ2-3; either TRBD1 or TRBD2 may fit D (5 bases each). This CDR3 has 14 residues. V lost 5 bases and J 6 bases, leaving 15 bases between the germline ends. Germline loops: CDR1 SSHAT, CDR2 FNYEAQ (reference sequence). CDR3 region: CASSPGLHFDTQYF. The CDR3 coding sequence is TGTGCCAGCAGCCCGGGGCTGCATTTCGATACGCAGTATTTT.

The chain uses TRBV6-5 and TRBJ1-1; D call uncertain. Germline CDR1 is MNHEY and CDR2 is SVGAGI. V lost 4 bases and J 1 base, leaving 10 bases between the germline ends. The CDR3 has 14 residues. The CDR3 region has the DNA TGTGCCAGCAGTTTTGTCAGAAAGAACACTGAAGCTTTCTTT. Protein: CASSFVRKNTEAFF.